The T cell receptor beta chain described here comes from a study of CD8+ T cells in alopecia areata (dated 2018 in TCRdb). In the study overall: Treated patients were enrolled in an open-label pilot trial of oral tofacitinib at 5 to 10 mg twice daily for moderate-to-severe alopecia areata. Tofacitinib was administered for 6 to 18 months, and 6 months of follow-up off drug were then conducted to assess delayed response and recurrence. In treated patients, disease severity was measured using the SALT score, which gives the percentage of scalp surface area affected. To study T cell clonal expansion in alopecia areata, the researchers applied high-throughput TCRbeta sequencing to both the C3H/HeJ mouse model and human patients. In humans, TCRbeta sequencing was performed on scalp tissue and on sorted CD4+ and CD8+ peripheral blood T cells from healthy controls and from patients with patchy or totalis/universalis alopecia areata. Tofacitinib-treated patients had biopsies at baseline and at 4 and 24 weeks of treatment, with a later scalp biopsy in several patients. Scalp clonality was compared among normal scalp (n=4), patchy alopecia areata scalp (n=8), and alopecia totalis/universalis scalp (n=8). RNA came from the PAXgene miRNA kit for fixed scalp, the miRNeasy kit for PBMCs, and the RNeasy kit for mouse skin. TCRbeta CDR3 regions were amplified by immunoSEQ multiplex PCR using 35 Vbeta forward and 13 Jbeta reverse primers. Points the paper makes about the study in general: Lesional scalp, especially in alopecia totalis/universalis, showed higher clonality and more expanded CD8+ clones than normal scalp, suggesting antigenic drive. With tofacitinib, both scalp clonality and the number of expanded CD8+ clones among the top 100 scalp clones went down significantly. Unlike mouse skin, where gammadelta T cells dominate, normal human skin contains resident alphabeta T cells that get sequenced too, which complicates analysis of the scalp TCR repertoire. During tofacitinib treatment, many expanded lesional clones stuck around in both scalp and blood, and this persistence may partly explain why relapse happens after treatment is stopped. Because the treated cohort was small and had only one nonresponder, larger studies are needed to examine links between baseline CD8+ expansion and response. TCR sequences shared between patients were less clear than in mice, possibly partly because of HLA diversity in the patient population.

The germline V gene (reference sequence) yields MNHEY for CDR1 and SMNVEV for CDR2. The CDR3 runs 15 amino acids, cysteine and phenylalanine included. The kept DNA is CDR3 alone, 45 bases in frame from the first base. V loses 9 bases at its end and J loses 2 bases; junction bases beyond the gene matches: 6. For this clone: Its antigen remains unidentified. The record has no base qualities; no much larger clone is one base away.

The method behind the library was the immunoSEQ multiplex PCR assay. RNA was extracted from all samples and reverse transcribed into cDNA as template for TCR sequencing. First-strand cDNA was synthesized using SuperScript III with a 2:1 mix of oligo-dT and random hexamers. A synthetic immune receptor repertoire was used to assess amplification bias, and residual bias was removed computationally. As for the original processing: After raw reads were preprocessed to remove errors, the CDR3 was defined following IMGT conventions as running from the conserved cysteine to phenylalanine. Clonality was computed by normalizing Shannon entropy by log2 of the number of productive unique TCRs and subtracting the result from 1. Whether scalp clones were CD4 or CD8 was inferred by matching scalp TCRbeta sequences against CD4 and CD8 repertoires sorted from blood. Imported from immuneACCESS, the table was reduced by TCRdb to in-frame sequences with V and J called. These copies leave out some clones; in studies compared against another copy, an unresolved V gene accounts for under half, and the cause of the remainder is not known. V and J calls and clone size are as listed in that table; D and trimming were resolved from the DNA. The sample data list 75,000 to 85,000 clones, and around 61% of these were observed just once. The ten biggest clones cover less than 25% of the sample.

This specimen's time point label, interpreted: 24 weeks on oral tofacitinib. The treatment or condition label, as the study defines it: oral pan-JAK inhibitor, 5-10 mg twice daily. From alopecia areata patients, peripheral blood was collected along with lesional scalp punch biopsies. PBMCs were isolated by density centrifugation and stained for CD3, CD4 and CD8, after which CD4+ and CD8+ T cells were sorted on a FACSAria. This receptor was obtained from a human donor with alopecia areata. Here the sequenced sample was CD8+ T cells sorted from blood, taken at week 24, from a patient treated with tofacitinib. The chain couples TRBV27 to TRBJ2-1, and TRBD2 aligns with 11 junction nucleotides. For the CDR3, the sequence is CASRLAGRTYNEQFF. Read as DNA, the sequence is TGTGCCAGTAGACTAGCGGGGAGAACCTACAATGAGCAGTTCTTC.